The T cell receptor (beta chain) under discussion was sequenced for a study of T cell responses to AZD1222 COVID-19 vaccine. Regarding the study as a whole: Only a handful of AZD1222 recipients, roughly six in all, had baseline seropositivity. Repertoire sampling was restricted to post-peak T cell response timepoints. Most donors were white British, females outnumbered males, and clonal diversity was possibly underestimated.

As regards this clone: The antigen is undetermined.

The assay was immunoSEQ multiplex PCR, and TCRdb's table has in-frame clones only and misses some. The data hold over 150,000 clones, with approximately 92% observed a single time. This clonotype originated in an adult who received the MenACWY meningococcal vaccine as a control. The specimen comprised peripheral blood, sampled 28 days after the second dose of the MenACWY control vaccine.

The CDR3 bases are TGTGCCAGCAGTTTTGGGGCAGGCCTCTATGGCTACACCTTC. It yields the protein CASSFGAGLYGYTF. The J gene is TRBJ1-2, the V gene TRBV28; perhaps TRBD1 as D (5 bases). This CDR3 spans 14 amino acids. The V gene lost 3 bases and the J gene lost 4 bases, with 12 bases spanning the gap. Germline V lookup: CDR1 MDHEN, CDR2 SYDVKM.